This TCR beta chain was sequenced for a study of response to subunit inactivated influenza vaccine. One entry per CDR3 protein, called by TCRdb with MiXCR from the RT-PCR reads. The profile shows 650,000 or so distinct CDR3 sequences, 14% of them singletons. Concerning this clonotype: Its specificity is unknown.

Whole-study results and caveats: Authors proposed each seasonal influenza vaccination draws in few new T cells.

V lost 3 bases to trimming and J lost 4 bases; unmatched junction nucleotides: 4. The CDR3 contains 15 residues. CDR1 and CDR2 (germline): SGHAT, FQNNGV. The TCR sequence derives from a man over 45 who received an inactivated influenza vaccine. The sequencing here drew on PBMCs from blood, taken less than 15 days before vaccination. This chain links TRBV11-2 with TRBJ2-3; 10 bases are a match to TRBD2. CDR3 bases: TGTGCCAGCAGCTTTGTAGCGGGGGGTGCAGATACGCAGTATTTT. This gives the protein CASSFVAGGADTQYF.